The T cell receptor beta chain under discussion was sequenced for a study of cytomegalovirus exposure and HLA in healthy donors. Study-level results: Upon later analysis, TCR association rates were observed to vary by HLA locus, being highest for DRB1 and lowest for HLA-C.

Both 60 Vbeta primers and 13 Jbeta primers went into the PCR. Method: immunoSEQ multiplex PCR; TCRdb's copy keeps in-frame clones and lacks some. The sample has 150,000 to 200,000 clones, approximately 82% seen once. V dropped 0 bases and J dropped 5 bases, with 9 bases sitting between them. Germline V gene data show CDR1 as SGHRS and CDR2 as YFSETQ. This CDR3 region has 14 residues. For this clone: Its antigen is not known.

The TCR was taken from a male donor in good health and CMV-seropositive. Sequenced: PBMCs. The chain has TRBV5-1 and TRBJ2-1; D is undetermined. CDR3 region: CASSLGAINNEQFF. CDR3 in DNA: TGCGCCAGCAGCTTGGGGGCGATTAACAATGAGCAGTTCTTC.